This T cell receptor (beta chain) was observed in a study of breast tumors, draining lymph nodes, adjacent tissues. Study-wide results and limits: Tumor repertoires ranked between lymph nodes and nontumor tissue in diversity, with V and J gene preferences. Data only fit, rather than demonstrated, lymph node origin of most tumor T cells. Data fit most tumor T cells coming from lymph node, expanding in tumor. Compared with basal-like, luminal-like tumors shared significantly more repertoire with nontumor tissue.

The CDR3 has 16 amino acids. Trimming took 4 bases from V and 2 from J; bases not matched to a gene: 4. Germline lookup yields CDR1 SGHTA and CDR2 FQGTGA. TCRdb re-called the multiplex PCR reads with MiXCR, one entry per CDR3 protein. Here the sample spans approximately 150,000 distinct CDR3 sequences, around a third being singletons. Samples came from axillary lymph nodes draining the breast cancer. This clonotype occurred once. The target antigen is unknown. The sample taken for sequencing was axillary lymph node tissue. This sequence was found in a female donor with breast cancer. Some clones in this sample may be carry-over from other donors' samples. V and J are TRBV7-3 and TRBJ2-7; TRBD2 matches 14 bases. CDR3 DNA: TGTGCCAGCAGCTCGGGACTAGCGGGGGTGCCCTACGAGCAGTACTTC. Its translation is CASSSGLAGVPYEQYF. The full variable domain, in which reference TRBV7-3 and TRBJ2-7 provide the parts outside the CDR3, is GAGVSQTPSNKVTEKGKYVELRCDPISGHTALYWYRQSLGQGPEFLIYFQGTGAADDSGLPNDRFFAVRPEGSVSTLKIQRTERGDSAVYLCASSSGLAGVPYEQYFGPGTRLTVT.